This T cell receptor (beta chain) was documented in a study of blood T cell repertoires in COVID-19. Study background: Nucleic acid was either cDNA or gDNA, and it came from T cells, B-cell-depleted T cells, or PBMCs.

This clone was seen just once. Per the original methods: Nucleated cell number was recorded as an estimate derived from reference gene primer amplification. Libraries were prepared by immunoSEQ multiplex PCR; TCRdb keeps only in-frame clonotypes and omits some of them. Clone size and the V and J calls come from that table; the DNA yielded D and trimming. The sample has 150,000 to 200,000 clones, approximately 87% seen once. This TCR was recovered from a woman between 65 and 79 years old with COVID-19, enrolled during active disease. The material sequenced was peripheral blood.

This CDR3 reads CASSRGTGGQPQHF. The DNA of the CDR3 is TGTGCCAGCTCACGGGGAACGGGGGGACAGCCCCAGCATTTT. V gene TRBV18 combines with J gene TRBJ1-5; D might be TRBD1 (5 bases). The V gene's germline CDR1 is KGHSH and CDR2 LQKENI. CDR3 length equals 14 residues. Trimming shortened V by 4 bases and J by 7 bases, and 14 bases separated the two germline ends.